A selection of T cell receptor beta chains follows, all from one sample in a study of regulatory T cells in long-lasting Graves disease. TCRdb reprocessed the multiplex PCR reads with MiXCR, giving one entry per CDR3 protein. Among some 500,000 distinct CDR3 sequences listed, around 15% were seen once. These data are also associated with another study on T cells in Graves' hyperthyroidism and ophthalmopathy.

This specimen consisted of peripheral blood mononuclear cells (PBMCs), obtained at new diagnosis, from a patient treated with antithyroid drugs. The receptors here all came from a woman aged 40-60 years with Graves disease. CDR3s leave out the opening cysteine and the closing phenylalanine or tryptophan. Fields, in order: V gene, J gene, D gene, CDR3 protein. D genes are given only for firm matches.

v_gene: TRBV7-2; j_gene: TRBJ1-2; d_gene: .; CDR3aa: ASSLASTGFGYT
v_gene: TRBV24-1; j_gene: TRBJ1-2; d_gene: TRBD1; CDR3aa: ATSDSGTGYNYGYT
v_gene: TRBV6-1; j_gene: TRBJ2-1; d_gene: TRBD2; CDR3aa: ASNEPGLTNEQF
v_gene: TRBV6-5; j_gene: TRBJ1-2; d_gene: .; CDR3aa: ASSYSSNGYT
v_gene: TRBV12-3/TRBV12-4; j_gene: TRBJ1-2; d_gene: .; CDR3aa: ASSLRGIRGFGYT
v_gene: TRBV12-3/TRBV12-4; j_gene: TRBJ2-2; d_gene: TRBD1; CDR3aa: ASSLYGTGSTGELF
v_gene: TRBV20-1; j_gene: TRBJ2-5; d_gene: .; CDR3aa: SALPSETQY
v_gene: TRBV30; j_gene: TRBJ1-1; d_gene: .; CDR3aa: AWSPGRMNTEAF
v_gene: TRBV27; j_gene: TRBJ1-1; d_gene: .; CDR3aa: ASTSVGQKAF
v_gene: TRBV28; j_gene: TRBJ2-7; d_gene: .; CDR3aa: ASSLTDYEQY
v_gene: TRBV7-9; j_gene: TRBJ1-1; d_gene: .; CDR3aa: ASSFDLSGTEAF
v_gene: TRBV6-5; j_gene: TRBJ2-3; d_gene: .; CDR3aa: ASSSFHNPDTQY
v_gene: TRBV9; j_gene: TRBJ1-2; d_gene: .; CDR3aa: ASSLTGASYGYT
v_gene: TRBV11-2; j_gene: TRBJ1-1; d_gene: .; CDR3aa: ASSSVSGLNTEAF
v_gene: TRBV20-1; j_gene: TRBJ1-5; d_gene: .; CDR3aa: SANGAGANNQPQH
v_gene: TRBV5-6; j_gene: TRBJ1-6; d_gene: TRBD1; CDR3aa: ASRSGQGRSPLH
v_gene: TRBV20-1; j_gene: TRBJ2-4; d_gene: TRBD1; CDR3aa: SAKQGGQGADIQY
v_gene: TRBV7-6; j_gene: TRBJ2-2; d_gene: TRBD2; CDR3aa: ASSSRGGRENTGELF
v_gene: TRBV12-3/TRBV12-4; j_gene: TRBJ1-1; d_gene: .; CDR3aa: ASSFSPEAF
v_gene: TRBV27; j_gene: TRBJ1-1; d_gene: .; CDR3aa: ASRTTPGNTEAF
v_gene: TRBV7-9; j_gene: TRBJ2-3; d_gene: .; CDR3aa: ASSLSRATDTQY
v_gene: TRBV10-3; j_gene: TRBJ2-3; d_gene: .; CDR3aa: AISDRTDWDTQY
v_gene: TRBV20-1; j_gene: TRBJ2-1; d_gene: TRBD2; CDR3aa: SARARAGGFKDNEQF
v_gene: TRBV6-2/TRBV6-3; j_gene: TRBJ2-7; d_gene: .; CDR3aa: ASSPLAAGEQY
v_gene: TRBV29-1; j_gene: TRBJ2-7; d_gene: .; CDR3aa: SVVGATPYEQY
v_gene: TRBV20-1; j_gene: TRBJ2-5; d_gene: .; CDR3aa: SAIPGSLVGETQY
v_gene: TRBV11-2; j_gene: TRBJ2-7; d_gene: TRBD2; CDR3aa: ASSPSGSYEQY
v_gene: TRBV28; j_gene: TRBJ2-1; d_gene: TRBD1; CDR3aa: ASSPGTVFWF
v_gene: TRBV7-9; j_gene: TRBJ1-2; d_gene: TRBD1; CDR3aa: ASTPDRAGGYT
v_gene: TRBV7-9; j_gene: TRBJ1-6; d_gene: .; CDR3aa: ASSLVGVYNSPLH
v_gene: TRBV19; j_gene: TRBJ1-1; d_gene: .; CDR3aa: ARDILRDSNTEAF
v_gene: TRBV13; j_gene: TRBJ1-3; d_gene: .; CDR3aa: ASSQTKVRNTIY
v_gene: TRBV2; j_gene: TRBJ2-3; d_gene: TRBD1; CDR3aa: ASDRDRVQSDTQY
v_gene: TRBV20-1; j_gene: TRBJ2-7; d_gene: TRBD2; CDR3aa: SARLPGLAGYEQY
v_gene: TRBV20-1; j_gene: TRBJ1-5; d_gene: .; CDR3aa: SARDMGFDQPQH
v_gene: TRBV12-3/TRBV12-4; j_gene: TRBJ1-2; d_gene: .; CDR3aa: ASRRWGGYGYT
v_gene: TRBV9; j_gene: TRBJ1-6; d_gene: .; CDR3aa: ASSYSGTYNSPLH
v_gene: TRBV2; j_gene: TRBJ1-2; d_gene: .; CDR3aa: ASSWLASNDGYT
v_gene: TRBV11-3; j_gene: TRBJ2-7; d_gene: .; CDR3aa: ASSLRALGASSYEQY
v_gene: TRBV20-1; j_gene: TRBJ1-3; d_gene: .; CDR3aa: SASAGNTIY
v_gene: TRBV13; j_gene: TRBJ1-2; d_gene: TRBD1; CDR3aa: ASSSGQGVYYGYT
v_gene: TRBV24-1; j_gene: TRBJ1-2; d_gene: .; CDR3aa: ATRETGSTHGYT
v_gene: TRBV9; j_gene: TRBJ2-7; d_gene: TRBD1; CDR3aa: ASSPSGGTGVYEQY
v_gene: TRBV12-3/TRBV12-4; j_gene: TRBJ2-5; d_gene: .; CDR3aa: ASSFGPYPQETQY
v_gene: TRBV6-1; j_gene: TRBJ2-1; d_gene: TRBD2; CDR3aa: ASEDGGAFEQF
v_gene: TRBV15; j_gene: TRBJ2-7; d_gene: .; CDR3aa: ATSKGGASSYEQY